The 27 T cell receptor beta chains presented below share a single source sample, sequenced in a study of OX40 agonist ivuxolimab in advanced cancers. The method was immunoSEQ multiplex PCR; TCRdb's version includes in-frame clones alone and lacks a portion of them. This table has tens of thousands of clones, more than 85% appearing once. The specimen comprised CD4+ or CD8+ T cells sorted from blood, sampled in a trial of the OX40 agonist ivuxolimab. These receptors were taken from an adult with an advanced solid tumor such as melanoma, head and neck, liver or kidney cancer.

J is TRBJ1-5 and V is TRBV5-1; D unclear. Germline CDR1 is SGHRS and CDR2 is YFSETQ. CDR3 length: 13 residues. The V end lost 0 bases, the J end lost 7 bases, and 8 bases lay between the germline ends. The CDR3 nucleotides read TGCGCCAGCAGCTTGGAGGGCGAGCAGCCCCAGCATTTT. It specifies CASSLEGEQPQHF.

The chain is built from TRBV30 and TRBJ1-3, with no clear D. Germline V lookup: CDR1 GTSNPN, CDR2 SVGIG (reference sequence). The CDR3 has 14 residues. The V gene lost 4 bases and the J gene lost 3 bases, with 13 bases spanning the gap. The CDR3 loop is CAWKLTGVGNTIYF. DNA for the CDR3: TGTGCCTGGAAGCTGACCGGGGTTGGAAACACCATATATTTT.

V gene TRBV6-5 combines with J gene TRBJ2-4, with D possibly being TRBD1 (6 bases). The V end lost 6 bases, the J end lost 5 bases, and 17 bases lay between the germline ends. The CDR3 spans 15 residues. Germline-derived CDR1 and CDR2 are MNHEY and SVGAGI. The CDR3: CASRATLRTENIQYF. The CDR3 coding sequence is TGTGCCAGCAGGGCCACCCTGCGGACAGAAAACATTCAGTACTTC.

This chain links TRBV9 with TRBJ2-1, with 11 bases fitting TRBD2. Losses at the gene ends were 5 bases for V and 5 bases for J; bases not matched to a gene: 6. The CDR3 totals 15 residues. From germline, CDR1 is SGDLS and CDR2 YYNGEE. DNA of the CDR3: TGTGCCAGCAGTCTGCGACTAGCGGGGAACAATGAGCAGTTCTTC. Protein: CASSLRLAGNNEQFF.

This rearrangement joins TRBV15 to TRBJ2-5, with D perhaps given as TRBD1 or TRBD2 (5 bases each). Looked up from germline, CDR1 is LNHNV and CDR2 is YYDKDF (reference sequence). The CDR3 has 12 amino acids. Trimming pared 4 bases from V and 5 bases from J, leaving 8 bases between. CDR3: CATSIGTETQYF. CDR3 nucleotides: TGTGCCACCAGCATAGGGACCGAGACCCAGTACTTC.

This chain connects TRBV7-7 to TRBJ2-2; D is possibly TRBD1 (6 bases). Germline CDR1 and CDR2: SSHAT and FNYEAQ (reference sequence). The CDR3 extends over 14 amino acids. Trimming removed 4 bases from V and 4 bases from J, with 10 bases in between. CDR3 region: CASSSQGSTGELFF. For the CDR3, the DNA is TGTGCCAGCAGCTCACAGGGTTCCACCGGGGAGCTGTTTTTT.

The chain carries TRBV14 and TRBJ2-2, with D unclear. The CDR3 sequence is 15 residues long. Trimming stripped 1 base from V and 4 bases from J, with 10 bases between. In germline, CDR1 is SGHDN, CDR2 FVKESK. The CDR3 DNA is TGTGCCAGCAGCCAAGTGGGCAGACCCACCGGGGAGCTGTTTTTT. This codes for CASSQVGRPTGELFF.

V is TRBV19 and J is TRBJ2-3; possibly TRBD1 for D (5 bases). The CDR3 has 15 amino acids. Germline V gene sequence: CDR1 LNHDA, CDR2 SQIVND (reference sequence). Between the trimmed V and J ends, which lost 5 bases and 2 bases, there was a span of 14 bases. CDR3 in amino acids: CASSSATDNTDTQYF. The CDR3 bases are TGTGCCAGTAGTTCAGCGACAGACAACACAGATACGCAGTATTTT.

The CDR3 loop is CASLGPESTGELFF. The CDR3 DNA follows: TGTGCCAGCCTCGGTCCGGAGTCCACCGGGGAGCTGTTTTTT. The chain is built from TRBV2 and TRBJ2-2, with unresolved D. Germline CDR1 SNHLY, CDR2 FYNNEI. V was trimmed by 8 bases and J by 4 bases, leaving 14 bases between them. The CDR3 has 14 amino acids.

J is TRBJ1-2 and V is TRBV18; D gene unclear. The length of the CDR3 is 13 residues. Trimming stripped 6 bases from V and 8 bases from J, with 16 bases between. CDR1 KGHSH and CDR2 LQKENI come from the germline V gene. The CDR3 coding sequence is TGTGCCAGCTCTCAAGACGAATCGGGGGGCTACACCTTC. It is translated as CASSQDESGGYTF.

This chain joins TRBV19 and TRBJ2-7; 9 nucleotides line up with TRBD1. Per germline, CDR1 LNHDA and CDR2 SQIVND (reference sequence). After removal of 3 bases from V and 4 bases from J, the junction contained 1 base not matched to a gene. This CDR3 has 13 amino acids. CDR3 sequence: CASSMDRGYEQYF. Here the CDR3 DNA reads TGTGCCAGTAGTATGGACAGGGGTTACGAGCAGTACTTC. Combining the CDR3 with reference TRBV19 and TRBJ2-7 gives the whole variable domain DGGITQSPKYLFRKEGQNVTLSCEQNLNHDAMYWYRQDPGQGLRLIYYSQIVNDFQKGDIAEGYSVSREKKESFPLTVTSAQKNPTAFYLCASSMDRGYEQYFGPGTRLTVT.

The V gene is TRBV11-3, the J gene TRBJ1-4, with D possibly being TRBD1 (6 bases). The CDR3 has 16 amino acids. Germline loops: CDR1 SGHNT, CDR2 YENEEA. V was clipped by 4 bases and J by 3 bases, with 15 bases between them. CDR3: CASSSSQGPPNEKLFF. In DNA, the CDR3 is TGTGCCAGCAGCTCCTCCCAGGGGCCCCCTAATGAAAAACTGTTTTTT.

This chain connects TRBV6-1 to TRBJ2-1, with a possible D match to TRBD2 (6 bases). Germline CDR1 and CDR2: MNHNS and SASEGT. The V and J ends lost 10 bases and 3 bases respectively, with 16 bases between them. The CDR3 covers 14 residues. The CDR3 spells CATHHVGGYNEQFF. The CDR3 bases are TGTGCCACACATCACGTCGGGGGCTACAATGAGCAGTTCTTC.

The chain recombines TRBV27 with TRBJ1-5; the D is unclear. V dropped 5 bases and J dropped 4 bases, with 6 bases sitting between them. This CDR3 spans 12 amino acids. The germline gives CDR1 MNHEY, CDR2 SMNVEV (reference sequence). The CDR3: CASSLLNQPQHF. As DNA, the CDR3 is TGTGCCAGCAGTCTGTTAAATCAGCCCCAGCATTTT.

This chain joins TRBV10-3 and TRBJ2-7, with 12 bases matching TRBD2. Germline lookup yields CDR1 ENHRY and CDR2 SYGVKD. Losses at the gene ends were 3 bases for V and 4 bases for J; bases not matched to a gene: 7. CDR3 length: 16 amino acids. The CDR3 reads CAISDEGLAGPYEQYF. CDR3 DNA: TGTGCCATCAGTGACGAAGGACTAGCGGGACCTTACGAGCAGTACTTC.

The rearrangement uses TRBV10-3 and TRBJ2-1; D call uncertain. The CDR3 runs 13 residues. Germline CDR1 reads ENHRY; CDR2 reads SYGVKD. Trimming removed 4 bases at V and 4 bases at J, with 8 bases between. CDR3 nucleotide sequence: TGTGCCATCAGTGTACCGTTATACAATGAGCAGTTCTTC. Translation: CAISVPLYNEQFF.

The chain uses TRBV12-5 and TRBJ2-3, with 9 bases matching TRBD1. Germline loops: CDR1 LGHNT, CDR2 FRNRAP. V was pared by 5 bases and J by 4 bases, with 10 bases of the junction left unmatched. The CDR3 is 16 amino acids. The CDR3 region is CASGSSWTGVADTQYF. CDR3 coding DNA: TGTGCTAGTGGTAGCTCCTGGACAGGGGTGGCAGATACGCAGTATTTT.

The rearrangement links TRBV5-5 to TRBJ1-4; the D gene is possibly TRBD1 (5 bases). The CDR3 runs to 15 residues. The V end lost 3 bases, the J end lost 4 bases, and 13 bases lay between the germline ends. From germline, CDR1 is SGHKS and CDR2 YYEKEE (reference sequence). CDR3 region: CASSSTRGDNEKLFF. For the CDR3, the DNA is TGTGCCAGCAGCTCGACCCGGGGGGATAATGAAAAACTGTTTTTT.

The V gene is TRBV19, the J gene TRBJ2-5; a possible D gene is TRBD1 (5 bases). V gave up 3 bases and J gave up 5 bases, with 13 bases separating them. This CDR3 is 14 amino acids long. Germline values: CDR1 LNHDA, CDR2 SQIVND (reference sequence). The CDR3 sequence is CASSIGAAIETQYF. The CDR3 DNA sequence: TGTGCCAGTAGTATTGGGGCAGCGATTGAGACCCAGTACTTC.

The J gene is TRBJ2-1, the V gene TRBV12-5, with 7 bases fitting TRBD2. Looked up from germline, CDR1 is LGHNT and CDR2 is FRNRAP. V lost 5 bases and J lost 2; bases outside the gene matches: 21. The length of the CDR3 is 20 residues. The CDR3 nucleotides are TGTGCTAGTGGTCGAACCTCACCGACTAGCCATCACGTGCCCTACAATGAGCAGTTCTTC. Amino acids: CASGRTSPTSHHVPYNEQFF.

The CDR3 here is CASSQAGTGDYGYTF. CDR3 DNA sequence: TGCGCCAGCAGCCAAGCGGGGACAGGGGACTATGGCTACACCTTC. V is TRBV4-1 and J is TRBJ1-2, with TRBD1 matching 10 bases. CDR1 and CDR2 from the germline V gene are MGHRA and YSYEKL. J gave up 3 bases and V 1 base, and 2 bases lay outside the gene matches. The CDR3 has 15 amino acids.

The CDR3 is CASSPLDSRRQFF. The CDR3 DNA is TGTGCCAGCAGCCCTCTTGACTCTCGCAGGCAGTTCTTC. The chain has TRBV11-2 and TRBJ2-1; D is ambiguous. This CDR3 comprises 13 residues. V lost 5 bases and J 12 bases, leaving 17 bases between the germline ends. CDR1 and CDR2 (germline): SGHAT, FQNNGV.

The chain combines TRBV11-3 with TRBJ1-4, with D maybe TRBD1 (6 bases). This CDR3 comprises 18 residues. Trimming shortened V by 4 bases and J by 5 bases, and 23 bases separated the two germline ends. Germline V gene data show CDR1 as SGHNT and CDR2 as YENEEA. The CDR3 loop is CASSSTPGQGGPNEKLFF. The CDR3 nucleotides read TGTGCCAGCAGCTCCACTCCGGGACAAGGTGGCCCAAATGAAAAACTGTTTTTT.

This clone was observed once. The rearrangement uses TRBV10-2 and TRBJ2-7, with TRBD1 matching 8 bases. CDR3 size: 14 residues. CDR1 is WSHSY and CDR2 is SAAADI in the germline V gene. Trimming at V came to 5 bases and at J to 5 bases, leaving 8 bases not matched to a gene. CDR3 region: CASSKGQVVNEQYF. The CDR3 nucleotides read TGCGCCAGCAGTAAGGGACAGGTCGTCAACGAGCAGTACTTC.

The CDR3 loop is CASSIRETQYF. CDR3 bases: TGTGCCAGTAGTATAAGGGAGACCCAGTACTTC. J is TRBJ2-5 and V is TRBV19, with D unclear. The V end lost 2 bases, the J end lost 5 bases, and 3 bases lay between the germline ends. CDR3 length: 11 amino acids. In germline, CDR1 is LNHDA, CDR2 SQIVND (reference sequence).

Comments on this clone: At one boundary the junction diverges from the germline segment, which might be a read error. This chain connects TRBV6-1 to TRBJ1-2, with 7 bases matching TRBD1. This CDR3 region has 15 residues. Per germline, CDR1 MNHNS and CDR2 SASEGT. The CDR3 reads CASIEMTGKVDGYTF. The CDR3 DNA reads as TGTGCCAGCATTGAAATGACAGGGAAGGTGGATGGCTACACCTTC.

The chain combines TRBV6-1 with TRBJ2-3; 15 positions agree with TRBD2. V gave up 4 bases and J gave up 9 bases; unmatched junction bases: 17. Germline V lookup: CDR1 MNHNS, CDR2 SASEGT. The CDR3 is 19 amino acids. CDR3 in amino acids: CASSGDRLGLAGGENTQYF. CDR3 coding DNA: TGTGCCAGCAGTGGGGACAGGCTGGGACTAGCGGGAGGCGAAAACACGCAGTATTTT.